Each of the 7 T cell receptor beta chains below was sequenced from the same sample in a study of early T cells in non-severe SARS-CoV-2 infection. MiXCR, run by TCRdb on the 5' RACE reads, gives a single entry per CDR3 protein. The table has under 100,000 distinct CDR3 sequences, 9.5% to 11% seen once. Sequencing used whole blood. Receptor source: an adult who was a healthcare worker with PCR-confirmed SARS-CoV-2 infection or an uninfected control (not recorded which).

This clonotype showed up just a few times. The CDR3 region is CASSLRGATEAFF. In nucleotides, the CDR3 is TGTGCCAGCAGTTTGCGGGGGGCCACTGAAGCTTTCTTT. This sequence joins TRBV27 and TRBJ1-1; D is possibly TRBD1 (6 bases). Germline V gives CDR1 MNHEY, CDR2 SMNVEV (reference sequence). Between the trimmed V and J ends, which lost 3 bases and 4 bases, there was a span of 9 bases. The CDR3 extends over 13 amino acids.

This clonotype was seen only a few times. V and J are TRBV20-1 and TRBJ1-2; 9 nucleotides line up with TRBD1. The length of the CDR3 is 11 residues. Germline V gene data show CDR1 as DFQATT and CDR2 as SNEGSKA (reference sequence). Unmatched junction bases numbered 4, after V lost 6 bases and J lost 8 bases. DNA for the CDR3: TGCAGTGCCTGGGACAGGGAAGGCTACACCTTC. Translation gives CSAWDREGYTF.

This clonotype was seen many times. The chain is built from TRBV4-1 and TRBJ2-7; perhaps D is TRBD1 or TRBD2 (6 bases each). This CDR3 comprises 20 residues. V gave up 3 bases and J gave up 4 bases, with 31 bases separating them. Germline CDR1 MGHRA, CDR2 YSYEKL. The CDR3 DNA sequence: TGCGCCAGCAGCCACACCTACGTCGGCAGGAGGGGGGTATTGGGATACGAGCAGTACTTC. Translation gives CASSHTYVGRRGVLGYEQYF.

This clonotype was recorded a few times. The CDR3 bases are TGCAGCGTTGAAGCGGCCTCCAGCGGGGAGCTGTTTTTT. Amino acid sequence: CSVEAASSGELFF. The genes are TRBV29-1 and TRBJ2-2; D gene uncertain. The germline gives CDR1 SQVTM, CDR2 ANQGSEA. V was clipped by 1 base and J by 7 bases, with 10 bases between them. The CDR3 sequence is 13 residues long.

This clonotype was counted only a few times. V is TRBV6-5 and J is TRBJ2-3, with 10 bases that match TRBD2. Germline V gene sequence: CDR1 MNHEY, CDR2 SVGAGI. The length of the CDR3 is 14 residues. The ends lost 4 bases at V and 5 bases at J; junction bases unmatched: 3. The CDR3 here is CASSSGTSVDTQYF. CDR3 nucleotide sequence: TGTGCCAGCAGTTCCGGGACTAGCGTAGATACGCAGTATTTT.

The genes are TRBV6-6 and TRBJ2-2; D is perhaps TRBD1 or TRBD2 (5 bases each). CDR3 length: 13 amino acids. Trimming cost V 6 bases and J 3 bases, with 8 bases left between them. In germline, CDR1 is MNHNY, CDR2 SVGAGI (reference sequence). CDR3 nucleotides: TGTGCCAGCAGACAGGACTACACCGGGGAGCTGTTTTTT. It is translated as CASRQDYTGELFF.

In its sample, this clonotype was seen many times. The chain joins TRBV7-2 to TRBJ2-7; 14 positions match TRBD2. This CDR3 comprises 16 residues. CDR1 is SGHTA and CDR2 is FQGNSA in the germline V gene. V lost 3 bases and J lost 4; bases outside the gene matches: 5. The CDR3 here is CASSLFGTSGSYEQYF. The DNA for the CDR3 is TGTGCCAGCAGCTTGTTTGGGACTAGCGGGAGTTACGAGCAGTACTTC.